This entry lists 17 T cell receptor beta chains sequenced from one sample in a study of blood T cells in healthy people across ages. The authors ran a second PCR of roughly 6 to 11 cycles using a sample-barcoded 5' primer and a J-beta primer mix. TCRdb passed the 5' RACE reads through MiXCR, listing each CDR3 protein once. Here the sample spans about 840,000 distinct CDR3 sequences, 25% to 30% being singletons. The sample was also linked to a second study, of T cells of mothers and their children.

The sequenced sample was blood. The receptor source for this set is a woman in her thirties or forties in good health.

In this sample, this clonotype turned up many times. This chain uses TRBV10-3 with TRBJ2-1; D perhaps matches TRBD2 (5 bases). V was pared by 3 bases and J by 0 bases, with 21 bases between. The CDR3 contains 19 residues. Germline lookup yields CDR1 ENHRY and CDR2 SYGVKD. The CDR3 nucleotides read TGTGCCATCAGTGACCCGATCGAGGGTGTGGGGAGCTCCTACAATGAGCAGTTCTTC. It yields the protein CAISDPIEGVGSSYNEQFF.

This clonotype has more than one count but fewer than ten. The CDR3: CASSNGGDQPQHF. CDR3 in DNA: TGTGCCAGCAGCAATGGCGGGGATCAGCCCCAGCATTTT. V and J are TRBV5-4 and TRBJ1-5; D gene ambiguous. The germline V and J ends were trimmed by 4 bases and 5 bases, with 10 bases remaining between them. The V gene's germline CDR1 is SGHNT and CDR2 YYREEE (reference sequence). This CDR3 has 13 residues. The full variable domain, its missing parts supplied by reference TRBV5-4 and TRBJ1-5, is ETGVTQSPTHLIKTRGQQVTLRCSSQSGHNTVSWYQQALGQGPQFIFQYYREEENGRGNFPPRFSGLQFPNYSSELNVNALELDDSALYLCASSNGGDQPQHFGDGTRLSIL.

This clonotype was recorded many times. This chain connects TRBV7-9 to TRBJ1-1; possibly TRBD1 for D (5 bases). This CDR3 spans 13 amino acids. V dropped 2 bases and J dropped 7 bases, with 11 bases sitting between them. Looked up from germline, CDR1 is SEHNR and CDR2 is FQNEAQ (reference sequence). The CDR3 nucleotides read TGTGCCAGCAGCTTATTAAAGGGGTTTGAAGCTTTCTTT. Amino acids: CASSLLKGFEAFF.

The chain employs TRBV28 and TRBJ1-2; D gene ambiguous. With 3 bases removed from V and 3 bases from J, the gap between germline ends came to 17 bases. Germline CDR1 is MDHEN and CDR2 is SYDVKM. The CDR3 totals 16 residues. CDR3 loop: CASSFKGRRADYGYTF. The CDR3 nucleotides are TGTGCCAGCAGTTTCAAGGGCCGGAGGGCCGACTATGGCTACACCTTC.

This clonotype was counted ten times or more. The genes are TRBV9 and TRBJ2-7; TRBD2 might be the D (5 bases). Trimming pared 6 bases from V and 2 bases from J, leaving 15 bases between. The CDR3 loop spans 14 amino acids. CDR1 is SGDLS, CDR2 YYNGEE, per germline. The CDR3 DNA sequence: TGTGCCAGCAACTACAATAGCGACCCCTACGAGCAGTACTTC. It is translated as CASNYNSDPYEQYF.

This clonotype was seen many times. The genes are TRBV12-3 or TRBV12-4 and TRBJ2-7; 10 bases are a match to TRBD1. The ends lost 2 bases at V and 5 bases at J; junction bases unmatched: 3. The CDR3 length is 14 residues. The CDR3 protein is CASSLRQGAHEQYF. In DNA, the CDR3 is TGTGCCAGCAGTTTAAGACAGGGGGCCCACGAGCAGTACTTC.

This clonotype was counted a single time. The likely explanation is a read error, given a far larger clone one base away. CDR3 nucleotides: TGTGCCAGCAGGGCGGTGAACACTGAAGCTTTCTTT. As protein: CASRAVNTEAFF. This chain joins TRBV6-2 or TRBV6-3 and TRBJ1-1; D gene unclear. Between the trimmed V and J ends, which lost 6 bases and 0 bases, there was a span of 5 bases. This CDR3 is 12 amino acids long. Germline CDR1 and CDR2: MNHEY and SVGEGT.

This clonotype has a count of ten or more. This chain connects TRBV5-1 to TRBJ2-7, with TRBD1 as a possible D gene (5 bases). Deletions cut 1 base from V and 2 bases from J, with 13 bases between. The germline V gene encodes CDR1 SGHRS and CDR2 YFSETQ. The CDR3 totals 15 residues. The CDR3 spells CASSLSPGIPYEQYF. DNA of the CDR3: TGCGCCAGCAGCTTGTCCCCAGGGATACCCTACGAGCAGTACTTC.

This clonotype was recorded many times. V gene TRBV28 combines with J gene TRBJ1-2; D unresolved. Trimming took 8 bases from V and 4 from J, leaving 8 bases between them. Per the germline V gene, CDR1 is MDHEN and CDR2 is SYDVKM. The CDR3 consists of 11 residues. The CDR3 loop is CASGQVYGYTF. CDR3 nucleotides: TGTGCCAGCGGGCAAGTCTATGGCTACACCTTC.

This chain's CDR3 is CASSQWVEGNTIYF. In DNA form, the CDR3 reads TGTGCCAGCAGCCAATGGGTAGAAGGAAACACCATATATTTT. V usage is TRBV16 and J usage is TRBJ1-3; no definite D call. Trimming cost V 1 base and J 4 bases, with 8 bases left between them. Looked up from germline, CDR1 is KGHSY and CDR2 is FQNENV. There are 14 residues in the CDR3.

The CDR3 here is CASRGDSGGACFF. The CDR3 nucleotides read TGTGCCAGCAGGGGAGATAGCGGGGGGGCTTGTTTCTTC. V usage is TRBV2 and J usage is TRBJ2-1; TRBD2 matches 11 bases. Trimming cost V 6 bases and J 16 bases; bases outside gene matches: 11. CDR3 length: 13 residues. CDR1 and CDR2 from the germline V gene are SNHLY and FYNNEI.

This clonotype has a handful of counts. This chain joins TRBV11-3 and TRBJ2-3, with D maybe TRBD2 (5 bases). The CDR3 consists of 13 residues. V lost 5 bases and J 5 bases, leaving 11 bases between the germline ends. Germline V CDR1 and CDR2: SGHNT, YENEEA. The CDR3 is CASSGLAEDTQYF. The CDR3 coding sequence is TGTGCCAGCAGCGGGCTAGCTGAAGATACGCAGTATTTT.

This clonotype was counted between two and nine times. This sequence joins TRBV7-3 and TRBJ1-1; D not certain. Trimming removed 1 base from V and 0 bases from J, with 9 bases in between. Germline V CDR1 and CDR2: SGHTA, FQGTGA. This CDR3 spans 15 amino acids. The CDR3 coding sequence is TGTGCCAGCAGCTTAATCGGACGGGTGAACACTGAAGCTTTCTTT. It specifies CASSLIGRVNTEAFF.

At least ten counts were recorded for this clonotype. J is TRBJ2-7 and V is TRBV10-3; TRBD1 agrees at 7 bases. CDR1 is ENHRY, CDR2 SYGVKD, per germline. V trimming: 4 bases; J trimming: 3 bases; junction bases outside the gene matches: 3. The CDR3 has 13 amino acids. The CDR3 here is CAISGDRNYEQYF. CDR3 nucleotides: TGTGCCATCAGTGGGGACAGAAACTACGAGCAGTACTTC.

This clonotype turned up a few times. This chain uses TRBV12-3 or TRBV12-4 with TRBJ2-3, with TRBD2 identical over 10 bases. The CDR3 spans 15 residues. The ends lost 6 bases at V and 2 bases at J; junction bases unmatched: 5. The CDR3 protein is CASSPGTSVTDTQYF. DNA of the CDR3: TGTGCCAGCAGCCCCGGGACTAGCGTCACAGATACGCAGTATTTT.

This clonotype has more than one count but fewer than ten. A much larger clone is a single base away; this may be a read error. The chain has TRBV5-1 and TRBJ2-5; 7 bases agree with TRBD2. The germline V gene encodes CDR1 SGHRS and CDR2 YFSETQ. J lost 5 bases, V lost 3 bases, and 10 bases had no gene match. This CDR3 is built from 15 residues. CDR3 sequence: CASSWEGSLGETQYF. Here the CDR3 DNA reads TGCGCCAGCAGCTGGGAGGGCAGCCTCGGGGAGACCCAGTACTTC.

A note on this clonotype: Relative to the germline gene, one junction end is altered; a read error may explain this. V gene TRBV28 combines with J gene TRBJ2-7, with D tentatively TRBD1 or TRBD2 (5 bases each). The CDR3 is 13 amino acids. Germline V lookup: CDR1 MDHEN, CDR2 SYDVKM. For the CDR3, the DNA is TGTACCAGCAGTCCTGGCCCGTGGGACGGGCAGTACTTC. Translated, it gives CTSSPGPWDGQYF.